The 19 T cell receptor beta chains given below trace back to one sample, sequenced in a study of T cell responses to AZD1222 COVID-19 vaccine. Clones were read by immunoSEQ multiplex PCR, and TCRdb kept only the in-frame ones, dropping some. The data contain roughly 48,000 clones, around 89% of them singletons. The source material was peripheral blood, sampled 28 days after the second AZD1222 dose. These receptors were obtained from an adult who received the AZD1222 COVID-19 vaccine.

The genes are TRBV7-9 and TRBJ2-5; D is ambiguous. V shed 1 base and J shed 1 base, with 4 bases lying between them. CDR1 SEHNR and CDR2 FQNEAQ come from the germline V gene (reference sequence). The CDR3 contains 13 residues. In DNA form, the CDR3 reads TGTGCCAGCAGCTTAGACAGCCAAGAGACCCAGTACTTC. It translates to CASSLDSQETQYF.

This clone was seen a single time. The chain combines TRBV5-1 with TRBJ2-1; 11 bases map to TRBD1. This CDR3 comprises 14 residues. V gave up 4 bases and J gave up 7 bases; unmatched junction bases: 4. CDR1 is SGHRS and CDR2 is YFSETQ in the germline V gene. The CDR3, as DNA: TGCGCCAGCAGCCCCGGGACAGGGGGGAATGAGCAGTTCTTC. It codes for CASSPGTGGNEQFF.

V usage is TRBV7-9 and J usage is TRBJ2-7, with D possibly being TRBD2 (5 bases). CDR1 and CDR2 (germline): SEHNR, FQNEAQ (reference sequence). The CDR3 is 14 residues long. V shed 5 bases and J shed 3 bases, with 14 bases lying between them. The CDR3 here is CASSPRVTVYEQYF. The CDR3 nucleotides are TGTGCCAGCAGCCCGAGGGTTACCGTCTACGAGCAGTACTTC.

The CDR3 here is CASRQGQAEAFF. CDR3 DNA sequence: TGTGCCAGCAGGCAGGGTCAAGCTGAAGCTTTCTTT. This chain joins TRBV6-6 and TRBJ1-1, with D possibly TRBD1 on 5 matching bases. This CDR3 is 12 amino acids long. The V end lost 6 bases, the J end lost 6 bases, and 11 bases lay between the germline ends. The germline V gene encodes CDR1 MNHNY and CDR2 SVGAGI (reference sequence).

DNA of the CDR3: TGTGCCAGCTCACCACGAAGGGACAATCAGCCCCAGCATTTT. Translation gives CASSPRRDNQPQHF. The chain carries TRBV18 and TRBJ1-5, with D unresolved. V lost 1 base and J 3 bases, leaving 7 bases between the germline ends. CDR3 length: 14 residues. The germline CDR1 and CDR2 sequences are KGHSH and LQKENI.

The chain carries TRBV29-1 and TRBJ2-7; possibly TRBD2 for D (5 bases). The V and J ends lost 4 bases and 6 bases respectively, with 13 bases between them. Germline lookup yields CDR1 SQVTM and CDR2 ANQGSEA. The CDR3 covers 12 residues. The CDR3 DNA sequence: TGCAGCGTTGGAGGGTCACCTAGCGAGCAGTACTTC. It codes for CSVGGSPSEQYF.

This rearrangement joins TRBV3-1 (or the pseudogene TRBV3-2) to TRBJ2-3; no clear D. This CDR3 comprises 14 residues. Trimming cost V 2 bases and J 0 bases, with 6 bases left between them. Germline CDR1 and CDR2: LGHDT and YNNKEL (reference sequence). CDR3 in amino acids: CASSQLTSTDTQYF. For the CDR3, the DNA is TGTGCCAGCAGCCAATTGACTAGCACAGATACGCAGTATTTT.

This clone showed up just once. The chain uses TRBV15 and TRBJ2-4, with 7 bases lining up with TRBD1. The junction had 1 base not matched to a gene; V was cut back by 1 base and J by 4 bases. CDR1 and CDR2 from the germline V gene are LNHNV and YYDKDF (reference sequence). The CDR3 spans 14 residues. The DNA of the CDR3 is TGTGCCACCAGCAGAGCGACAGGGAAAAACATTCAGTACTTC. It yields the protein CATSRATGKNIQYF.

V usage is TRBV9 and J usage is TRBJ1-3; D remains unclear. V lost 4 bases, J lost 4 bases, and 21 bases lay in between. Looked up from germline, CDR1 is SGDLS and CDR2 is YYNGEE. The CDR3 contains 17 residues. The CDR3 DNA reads TGTGCCAGCAGCCCCGAGGCCCCATCCCGAGGAGGAAACACCATATATTTT. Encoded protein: CASSPEAPSRGGNTIYF.

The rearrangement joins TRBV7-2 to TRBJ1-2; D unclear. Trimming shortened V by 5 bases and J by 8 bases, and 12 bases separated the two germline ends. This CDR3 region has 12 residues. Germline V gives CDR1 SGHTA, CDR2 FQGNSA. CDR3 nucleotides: TGTGCCAGCAGCCATTACCAGCGGGGCTACACCTTC. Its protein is CASSHYQRGYTF.

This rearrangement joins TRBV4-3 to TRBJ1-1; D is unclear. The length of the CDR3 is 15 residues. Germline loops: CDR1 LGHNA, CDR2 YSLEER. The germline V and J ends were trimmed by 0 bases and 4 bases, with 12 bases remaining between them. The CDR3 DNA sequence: TGCGCCAGCAGCCAAGAATCGGCAGGACGCACTGAAGCTTTCTTT. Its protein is CASSQESAGRTEAFF.

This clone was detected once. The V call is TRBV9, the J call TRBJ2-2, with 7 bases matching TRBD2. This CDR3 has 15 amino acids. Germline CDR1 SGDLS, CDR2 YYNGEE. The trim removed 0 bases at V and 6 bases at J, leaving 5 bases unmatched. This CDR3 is CASSVVAGAAGELFF. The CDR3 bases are TGTGCCAGCAGCGTAGTCGCGGGAGCAGCCGGGGAGCTGTTTTTT.

CDR3 DNA: TGTGCCAGCAGTTACTGGCAGGGCAATCAGCCCCAGCATTTT. Translating it yields CASSYWQGNQPQHF. The chain combines TRBV6-5 with TRBJ1-5; no reliable D call. The CDR3 runs to 14 residues. Trimming removed 1 base from V and 2 bases from J, with 6 bases in between. The germline CDR1 and CDR2 sequences are MNHEY and SVGAGI.

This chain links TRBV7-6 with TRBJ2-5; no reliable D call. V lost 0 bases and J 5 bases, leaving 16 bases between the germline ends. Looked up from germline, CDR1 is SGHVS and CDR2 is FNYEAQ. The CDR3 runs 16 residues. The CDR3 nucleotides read TGTGCCAGCAGCTTAGCGGTCCGCTCGAAGAGGGAGACCCAGTACTTC. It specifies CASSLAVRSKRETQYF.

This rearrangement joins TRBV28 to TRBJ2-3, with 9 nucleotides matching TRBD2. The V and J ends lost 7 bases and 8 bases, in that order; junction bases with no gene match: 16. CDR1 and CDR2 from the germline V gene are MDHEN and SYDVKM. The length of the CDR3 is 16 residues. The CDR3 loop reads CASNPLGAGGMGTQYF. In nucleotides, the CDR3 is TGTGCCAGCAACCCGCTCGGAGCGGGAGGAATGGGTACGCAGTATTTT.

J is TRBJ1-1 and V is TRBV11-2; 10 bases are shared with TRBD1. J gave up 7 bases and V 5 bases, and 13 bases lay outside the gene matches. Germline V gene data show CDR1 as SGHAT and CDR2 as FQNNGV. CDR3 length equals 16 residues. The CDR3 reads CASSPRTGGLEDEAFF. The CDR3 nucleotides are TGTGCCAGCAGCCCCCGGACAGGGGGGTTGGAGGATGAAGCTTTCTTT.

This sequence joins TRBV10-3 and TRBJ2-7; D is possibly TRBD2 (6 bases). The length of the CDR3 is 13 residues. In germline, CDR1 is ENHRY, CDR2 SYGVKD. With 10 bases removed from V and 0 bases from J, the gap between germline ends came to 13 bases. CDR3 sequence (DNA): TGTGCCACACGGGGGACCAGCTCCTACGAGCAGTACTTC. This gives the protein CATRGTSSYEQYF.

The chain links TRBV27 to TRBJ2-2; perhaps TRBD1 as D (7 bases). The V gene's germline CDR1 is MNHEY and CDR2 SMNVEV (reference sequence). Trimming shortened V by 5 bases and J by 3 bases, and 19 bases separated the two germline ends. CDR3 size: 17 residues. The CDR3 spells CASSPTIRGADTGELFF. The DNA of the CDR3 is TGTGCCAGCAGTCCCACGATCAGGGGGGCAGACACCGGGGAGCTGTTTTTT.

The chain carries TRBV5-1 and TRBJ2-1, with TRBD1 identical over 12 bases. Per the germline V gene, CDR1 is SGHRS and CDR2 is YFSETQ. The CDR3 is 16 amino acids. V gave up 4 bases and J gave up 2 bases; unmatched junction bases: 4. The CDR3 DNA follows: TGCGCCAGCAGCCCGGGACAGGGGGCGGCCTACAATGAGCAGTTCTTC. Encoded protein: CASSPGQGAAYNEQFF. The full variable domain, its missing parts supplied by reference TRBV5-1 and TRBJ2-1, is KAGVTQTPRYLIKTRGQQVTLSCSPISGHRSVSWYQQTPGQGLQFLFEYFSETQRNKGNFPGRFSGRQFSNSRSEMNVSTLELGDSALYLCASSPGQGAAYNEQFFGPGTRLTVL.